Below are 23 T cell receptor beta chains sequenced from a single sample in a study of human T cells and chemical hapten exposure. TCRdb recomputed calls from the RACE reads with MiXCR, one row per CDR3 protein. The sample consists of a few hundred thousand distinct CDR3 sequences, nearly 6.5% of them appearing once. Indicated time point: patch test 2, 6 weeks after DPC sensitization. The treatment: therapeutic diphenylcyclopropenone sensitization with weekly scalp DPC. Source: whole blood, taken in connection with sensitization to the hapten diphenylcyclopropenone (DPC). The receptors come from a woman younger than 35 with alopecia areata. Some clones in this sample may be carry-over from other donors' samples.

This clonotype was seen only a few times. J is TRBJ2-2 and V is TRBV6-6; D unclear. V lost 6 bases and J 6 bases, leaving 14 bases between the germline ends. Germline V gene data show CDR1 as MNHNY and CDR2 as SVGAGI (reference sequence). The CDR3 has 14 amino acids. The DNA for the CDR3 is TGTGCCAGCAGCGCTAGGACCGCCGCCGGGGAGCTGTTTTTT. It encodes CASSARTAAGELFF.

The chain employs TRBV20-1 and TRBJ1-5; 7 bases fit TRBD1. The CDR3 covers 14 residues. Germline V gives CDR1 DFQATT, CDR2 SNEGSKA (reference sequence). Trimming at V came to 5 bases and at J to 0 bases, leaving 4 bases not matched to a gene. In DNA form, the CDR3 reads TGCAGTGCTTTTAGACAGGGTAGCAATCAGCCCCAGCATTTT. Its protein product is CSAFRQGSNQPQHF.

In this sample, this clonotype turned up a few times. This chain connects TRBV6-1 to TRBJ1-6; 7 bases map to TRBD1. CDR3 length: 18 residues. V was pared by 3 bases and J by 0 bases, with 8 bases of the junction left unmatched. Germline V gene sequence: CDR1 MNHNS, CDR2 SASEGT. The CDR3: CASSDNPRGSSYNSPLHF. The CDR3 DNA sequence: TGTGCCAGCAGTGATAATCCCAGGGGGAGCTCCTATAATTCACCCCTCCACTTT.

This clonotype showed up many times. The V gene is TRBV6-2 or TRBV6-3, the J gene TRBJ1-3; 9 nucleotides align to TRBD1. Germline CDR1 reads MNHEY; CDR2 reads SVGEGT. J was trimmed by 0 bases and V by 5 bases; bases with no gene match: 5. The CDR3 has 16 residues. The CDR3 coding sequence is TGTGCCAGCAGTCCTGACAGGGGGAGCTCTGGAAACACCATATATTTT. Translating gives CASSPDRGSSGNTIYF.

Here the CDR3 reads CASHPTSGGRDEQFF. CDR3 nucleotides: TGTGCCAGCCACCCGACTAGCGGGGGGAGGGACGAGCAGTTCTTC. The chain has TRBV6-6 and TRBJ2-1; 13 bases are a match to TRBD2. The germline CDR1 and CDR2 sequences are MNHNY and SVGAGI (reference sequence). This CDR3 is 15 amino acids long. V lost 8 bases, J lost 10 bases, and 11 bases stayed unmatched.

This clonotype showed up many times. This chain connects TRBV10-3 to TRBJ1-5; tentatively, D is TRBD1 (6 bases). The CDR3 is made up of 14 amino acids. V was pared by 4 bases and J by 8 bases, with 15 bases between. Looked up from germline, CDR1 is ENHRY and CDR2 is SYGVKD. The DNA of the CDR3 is TGTGCCATCAGTGCGGGGGCAGGGCTTGAGCCCCAGCATTTT. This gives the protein CAISAGAGLEPQHF.

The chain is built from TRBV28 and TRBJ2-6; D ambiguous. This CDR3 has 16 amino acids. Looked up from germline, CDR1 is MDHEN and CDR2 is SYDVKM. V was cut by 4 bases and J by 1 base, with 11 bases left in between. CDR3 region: CASSSPTWSGANVLTF. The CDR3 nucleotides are TGTGCCAGCAGTTCCCCCACTTGGTCTGGGGCCAACGTCCTGACTTTC.

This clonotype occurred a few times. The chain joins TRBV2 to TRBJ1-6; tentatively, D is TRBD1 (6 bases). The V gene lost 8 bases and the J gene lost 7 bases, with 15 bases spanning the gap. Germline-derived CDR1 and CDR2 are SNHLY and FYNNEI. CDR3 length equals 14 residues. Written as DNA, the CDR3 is TGTGCCAGCGGCCACAGGACAGAGAATTCACCCCTCCACTTT. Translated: CASGHRTENSPLHF.

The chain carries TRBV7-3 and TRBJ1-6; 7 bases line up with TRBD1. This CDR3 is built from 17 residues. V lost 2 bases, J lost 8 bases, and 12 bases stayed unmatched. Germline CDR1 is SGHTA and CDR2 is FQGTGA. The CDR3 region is CASSLARATGMDSPLHF. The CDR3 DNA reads TGTGCCAGCAGCTTAGCAAGAGCGACAGGGATGGATTCACCCCTCCACTTT.

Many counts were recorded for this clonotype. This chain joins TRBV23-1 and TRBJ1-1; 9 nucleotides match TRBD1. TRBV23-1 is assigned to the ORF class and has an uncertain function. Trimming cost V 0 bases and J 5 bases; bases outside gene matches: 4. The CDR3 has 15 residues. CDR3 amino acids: CASSQSDRGKTEAFF. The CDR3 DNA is TGCGCCAGCAGTCAATCGGACAGGGGAAAGACTGAAGCTTTCTTT.

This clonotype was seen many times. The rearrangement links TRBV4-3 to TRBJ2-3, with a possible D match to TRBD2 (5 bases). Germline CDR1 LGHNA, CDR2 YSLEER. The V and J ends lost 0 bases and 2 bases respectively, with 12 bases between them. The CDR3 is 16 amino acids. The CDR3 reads CASSQDYPGNTDTQYF. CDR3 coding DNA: TGCGCCAGCAGCCAAGATTATCCCGGGAACACAGATACGCAGTATTTT.

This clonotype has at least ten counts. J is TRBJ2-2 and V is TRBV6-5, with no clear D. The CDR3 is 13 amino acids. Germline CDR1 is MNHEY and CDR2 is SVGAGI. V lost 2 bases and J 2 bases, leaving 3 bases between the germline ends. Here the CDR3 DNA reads TGTGCCAGCAGTTACATCAACACCGGGGAGCTGTTTTTT. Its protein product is CASSYINTGELFF.

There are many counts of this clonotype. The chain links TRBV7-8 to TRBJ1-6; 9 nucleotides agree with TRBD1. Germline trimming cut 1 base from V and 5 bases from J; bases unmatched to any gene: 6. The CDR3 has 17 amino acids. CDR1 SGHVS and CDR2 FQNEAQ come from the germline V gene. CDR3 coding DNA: TGTGCCAGCAGCTTAGAGGACAGGGGAGATAATAATTCACCCCTCCACTTT. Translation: CASSLEDRGDNNSPLHF.

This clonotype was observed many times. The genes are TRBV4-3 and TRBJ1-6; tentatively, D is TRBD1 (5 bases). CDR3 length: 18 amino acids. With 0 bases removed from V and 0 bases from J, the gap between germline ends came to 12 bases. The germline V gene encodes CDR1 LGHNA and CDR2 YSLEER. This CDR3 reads CASSQEGDRSSYNSPLHF. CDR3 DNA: TGCGCCAGCAGCCAAGAAGGGGACCGAAGCTCCTATAATTCACCCCTCCACTTT.

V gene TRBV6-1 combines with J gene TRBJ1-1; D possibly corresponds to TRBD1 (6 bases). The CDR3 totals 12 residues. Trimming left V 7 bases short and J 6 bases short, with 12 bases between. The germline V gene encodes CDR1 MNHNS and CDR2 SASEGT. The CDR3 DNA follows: TGTGCCAGCAACAGGGTTGGGGCTGAAGCTTTCTTT. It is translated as CASNRVGAEAFF.

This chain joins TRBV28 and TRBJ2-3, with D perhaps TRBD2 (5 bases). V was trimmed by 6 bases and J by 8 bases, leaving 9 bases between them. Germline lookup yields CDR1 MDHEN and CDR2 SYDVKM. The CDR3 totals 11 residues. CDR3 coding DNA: TGTGCCAGCAGGGAACGGGGTACGCAGTATTTT. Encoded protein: CASRERGTQYF.

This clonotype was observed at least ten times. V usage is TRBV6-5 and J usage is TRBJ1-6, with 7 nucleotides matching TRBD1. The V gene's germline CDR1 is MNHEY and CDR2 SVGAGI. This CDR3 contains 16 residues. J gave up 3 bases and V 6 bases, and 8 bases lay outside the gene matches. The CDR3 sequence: CASSNSWDSYNSPLHF. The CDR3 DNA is TGTGCCAGCAGCAACAGTTGGGACAGCTATAATTCACCCCTCCACTTT.

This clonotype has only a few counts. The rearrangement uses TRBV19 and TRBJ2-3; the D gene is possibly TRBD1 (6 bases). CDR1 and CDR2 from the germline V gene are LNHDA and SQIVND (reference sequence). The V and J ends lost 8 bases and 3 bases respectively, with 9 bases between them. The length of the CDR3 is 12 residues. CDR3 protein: CASGTLTDTQYF. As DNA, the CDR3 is TGTGCCAGTGGGACATTAACAGATACGCAGTATTTT.

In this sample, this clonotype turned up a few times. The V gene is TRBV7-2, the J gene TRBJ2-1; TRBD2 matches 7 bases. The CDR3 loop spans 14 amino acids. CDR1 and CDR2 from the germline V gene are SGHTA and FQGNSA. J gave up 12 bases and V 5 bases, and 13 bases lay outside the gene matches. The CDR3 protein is CASSTETSRGVQFF. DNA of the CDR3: TGTGCCAGCAGCACAGAGACTAGCCGGGGGGTGCAGTTCTTC. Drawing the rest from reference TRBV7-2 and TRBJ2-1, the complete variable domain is GAGVSQSPSNKVTEKGKDVELRCDPISGHTALYWYRQSLGQGLEFLIYFQGNSAPDKSGLPSDRFSAERTGGSVSTLTIQRTQQEDSAVYLCASSTETSRGVQFFGPGTRLTVL.

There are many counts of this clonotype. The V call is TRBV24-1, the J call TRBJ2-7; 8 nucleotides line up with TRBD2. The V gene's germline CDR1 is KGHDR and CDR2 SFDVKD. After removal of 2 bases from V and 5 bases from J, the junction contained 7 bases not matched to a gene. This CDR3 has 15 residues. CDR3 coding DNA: TGTGCCACCAGTGATTCCGCGGGGGGCCAGGACGAGCAGTACTTC. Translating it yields CATSDSAGGQDEQYF.

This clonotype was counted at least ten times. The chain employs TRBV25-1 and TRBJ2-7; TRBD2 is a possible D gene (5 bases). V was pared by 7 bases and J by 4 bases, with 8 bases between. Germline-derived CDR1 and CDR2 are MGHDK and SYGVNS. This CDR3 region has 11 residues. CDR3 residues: CASIRGYEQYF. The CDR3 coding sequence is TGTGCCAGCATAAGAGGGTACGAGCAGTACTTC.

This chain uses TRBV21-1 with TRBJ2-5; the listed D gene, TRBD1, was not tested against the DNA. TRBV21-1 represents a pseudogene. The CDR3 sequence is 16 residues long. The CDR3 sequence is CASSIKPDREQETQYF. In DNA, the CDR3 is TGTGCCAGCAGCATAAAGCCGGACAGGGAGCAAGAGACCCAGTACTTC.

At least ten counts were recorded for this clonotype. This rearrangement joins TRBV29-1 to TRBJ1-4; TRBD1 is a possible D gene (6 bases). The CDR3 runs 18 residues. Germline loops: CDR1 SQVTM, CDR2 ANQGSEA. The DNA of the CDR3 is TGCAGACCAGGAAGGCAGGGGCAAACACAGGTGGAGCAAGAAAAACTGTTTTTT. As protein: CRPGRQGQTQVEQEKLFF.